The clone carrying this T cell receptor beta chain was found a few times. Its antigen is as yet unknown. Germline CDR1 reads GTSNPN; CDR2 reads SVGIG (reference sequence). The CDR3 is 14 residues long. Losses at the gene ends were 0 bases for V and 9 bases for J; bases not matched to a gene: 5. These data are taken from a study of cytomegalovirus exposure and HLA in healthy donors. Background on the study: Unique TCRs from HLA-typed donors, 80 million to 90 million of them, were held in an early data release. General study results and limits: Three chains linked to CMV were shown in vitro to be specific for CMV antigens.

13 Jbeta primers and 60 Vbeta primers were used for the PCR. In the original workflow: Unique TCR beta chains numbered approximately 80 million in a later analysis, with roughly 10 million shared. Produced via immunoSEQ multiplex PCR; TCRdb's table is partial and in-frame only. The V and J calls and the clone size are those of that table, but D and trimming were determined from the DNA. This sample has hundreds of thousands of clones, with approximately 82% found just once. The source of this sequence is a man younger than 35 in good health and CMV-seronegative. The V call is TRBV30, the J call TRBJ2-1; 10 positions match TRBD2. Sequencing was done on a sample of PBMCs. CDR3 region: CAWSVGLAGGEQFF. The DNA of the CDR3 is TGTGCCTGGAGTGTTGGGTTAGCGGGAGGTGAGCAGTTCTTC.